This T cell receptor beta chain is drawn from a study of cytomegalovirus exposure and HLA in healthy donors. Both 60 Vbeta primers and 13 Jbeta primers went into the PCR. Clones were sequenced by immunoSEQ multiplex PCR, and TCRdb holds only the in-frame ones, with some missing. Of about 160,000 clones in the sample, about 88% were seen once. This CDR3 region has 17 residues. The germline V gene encodes CDR1 LNHDA and CDR2 SQIVND (reference sequence). Unmatched junction bases numbered 19, after V lost 9 bases and J lost 4 bases. General study findings and limits: For presence/absence analyses, sequencing depth was assumed to be roughly uniform across donors. Within a later analysis, the majority of CMV-associated TCR beta chains appeared HLA-restricted. Three CMV-associated chains were confirmed in vitro to be specific for CMV antigens. Generally TCR sequences proved uncommon, though certain public TCRs appeared in numerous donors.

In the case of this clone: The antigen remains undetermined.

This TCR derives from a woman between 18 and 30 years old in good health and CMV-seronegative. This chain uses TRBV19 with TRBJ1-2, with 8 bases lining up with TRBD1. Sequences were obtained from PBMCs. CDR3 amino acids: CASLALSGGRGSYGYTF. DNA for the CDR3: TGTGCCAGCCTAGCCCTATCAGGGGGCAGAGGTAGCTATGGCTACACCTTC.